This record looks at one T cell receptor beta chain sequence and its context. Its antigen is unidentified. The sample belongs to a study of T cell responses to AZD1222 COVID-19 vaccine. General study findings and limits: Reports indicate that nearly half of spike-specific TCRs are directed at unmutated variant regions. Donors, mostly white British, included more females; clonal diversity was possibly underestimated.

Sequencing used immunoSEQ multiplex PCR; TCRdb keeps in-frame clones, though not all of them. The sample records 93,000 or so clones, over 70% being singletons. The CDR3 runs to 13 residues. V was cut by 1 base and J by 4 bases, with 5 bases left in between. Germline CDR1 reads LNHDA; CDR2 reads SQIVND (reference sequence). This material consisted of peripheral blood, taken on day 0 of AZD1222 vaccination. This rearrangement joins TRBV19 to TRBJ1-5; D remains ambiguous. This receptor was identified in an adult in good health. CDR3 bases: TGTGCCAGTAGTATAGGTGGTAATCAGCCCCAGCATTTT. It encodes CASSIGGNQPQHF.